This paragraph reports one T cell receptor beta chain. Its specificity is unknown. This record belongs to a study of T cell responses to AZD1222 COVID-19 vaccine. Study-level results: Reportedly, nearly half of unique spike TCRs recognized epitopes outside B.1.351/B.1.1.7 mutations.

After removal of 6 bases from V and 4 bases from J, the junction contained 8 bases not matched to a gene. CDR3 length equals 15 residues. Germline V gene data show CDR1 as MDHEN and CDR2 as SYDVKM. TCRdb's table, derived via immunoSEQ multiplex PCR, lists solely in-frame clones and lacks some. The sample consists of 120,000 to 150,000 clones, roughly nine tenths of them appearing once. This clonotype was obtained from an adult in good health. The specimen was peripheral blood, collected on day 0 of AZD1222 vaccination. This sequence joins TRBV28 and TRBJ2-1; 8 nucleotides agree with TRBD2. The CDR3 region is CASSTGGGIYNEQFF. DNA for the CDR3: TGTGCCAGCAGCACCGGGGGGGGAATATACAATGAGCAGTTCTTC.